Below, 9 T cell receptor beta chains from the same sample are listed, as sequenced in a study of blood T cell repertoires in COVID-19 (dated by TCRdb to the early 2020s). Library generation was performed with the immunoSEQ multiplex PCR assay. TCRdb stores this immuneACCESS table with in-frame sequences only. Part of the clones is absent; in the studies checked, under half of the shortfall reflects unresolved V genes, and no reason is known for the rest. This sample is represented by hundreds of thousands of clones; about 87% of them were singletons. The ten largest account for around 0.92% of the sample. The sample was peripheral blood. Receptor source: a man aged 18 to 30 with COVID-19, enrolled during active disease.

The chain couples TRBV6-5 to TRBJ1-6; D may be TRBD1 (6 bases). Trimming removed 5 bases at V and 3 bases at J, with 11 bases between. This CDR3 contains 15 residues. Germline CDR1 and CDR2: MNHEY and SVGAGI. CDR3 protein: CASSNLDSYNSPLHF. CDR3 DNA sequence: TGTGCCAGCAGTAATCTGGACAGCTATAATTCACCCCTCCACTTT.

The count of this clone is one. The genes are TRBV9 and TRBJ2-1; TRBD2 aligns across 8 bases. With V trimmed by 9 bases and J by 8 bases, 7 bases remained unmatched. Germline V lookup: CDR1 SGDLS, CDR2 YYNGEE. This CDR3 is built from 12 residues. The CDR3 here is CAILLADDEQFF. The CDR3 DNA reads TGTGCCATTCTACTAGCGGACGATGAGCAGTTCTTC.

This chain joins TRBV5-8 and TRBJ2-7; D perhaps matches TRBD1 (6 bases). The CDR3 consists of 15 residues. Germline CDR1 SGHTS, CDR2 YDEGEE. Trimming took 3 bases from V and 9 from J, leaving 22 bases between them. CDR3 protein: CASSSGLKQGEGQYF. In nucleotides, the CDR3 is TGTGCCAGCAGCTCGGGCCTCAAACAGGGTGAGGGGCAGTACTTC.

This chain connects TRBV2 to TRBJ2-1, with a tentative D call TRBD1 (6 bases). Trimming cost V 5 bases and J 7 bases, with 18 bases left between them. Germline values: CDR1 SNHLY, CDR2 FYNNEI. The CDR3 spans 15 residues. The CDR3 DNA sequence: TGTGCCAGCAGTCCCCGTCAGGGACAATGGAATGAGCAGTTCTTC. Protein sequence: CASSPRQGQWNEQFF. The whole variable domain, remainder taken from reference TRBV2 and TRBJ2-1, is EPEVTQTPSHQVTQMGQEVILRCVPISNHLYFYWYRQILGQKVEFLVSFYNNEISEKSEIFDDQFSVERPDGSNFTLKIRSTKLEDSAMYFCASSPRQGQWNEQFFGPGTRLTVL.

The chain uses TRBV19 and TRBJ2-1, with D perhaps matching TRBD1 (6 bases). This CDR3 comprises 13 residues. Germline assignment: CDR1 LNHDA and CDR2 SQIVND (reference sequence). V lost 3 bases, J lost 7 bases, and 10 bases lay in between. CDR3 residues: CASSMDQGNEQFF. CDR3 in DNA: TGTGCCAGTAGTATGGATCAGGGGAATGAGCAGTTCTTC.

This clone was observed a few times. V and J are TRBV3-1 (or the pseudogene TRBV3-2) and TRBJ2-1; 8 nucleotides align to TRBD1. The germline gives CDR1 LGHDT, CDR2 YNNKEL (reference sequence). Losses at the gene ends were 1 base for V and 1 base for J; bases not matched to a gene: 0. The CDR3 covers 15 residues. Written as DNA, the CDR3 is TGTGCCAGCAGCCAAGGGACAGGGTCCTACAATGAGCAGTTCTTC. It translates to CASSQGTGSYNEQFF.

The chain links TRBV6-1 to TRBJ2-3; D may be TRBD2 (5 bases). V dropped 2 bases and J dropped 8 bases, with 17 bases sitting between them. In germline, CDR1 is MNHNS, CDR2 SASEGT. The CDR3 spans 15 residues. CDR3 in amino acids: CASSERPGLPGTQYF. Written as DNA, the CDR3 is TGTGCCAGCAGTGAACGCCCTGGACTCCCGGGTACGCAGTATTTT.

The V and J genes are TRBV7-9 and TRBJ2-1; 7 bases are a match to TRBD1. The CDR3 has 15 amino acids. The ends lost 5 bases at V and 6 bases at J; junction bases unmatched: 10. CDR1 is SEHNR and CDR2 is FQNEAQ in the germline V gene (reference sequence). The CDR3 nucleotides are TGTGCCAGCAGCAGACAGGGAAGGAGGTCCAATGAGCAGTTCTTC. Amino acid sequence: CASSRQGRRSNEQFF.

This chain joins TRBV6-5 and TRBJ1-1, with a possible D match to TRBD1 (6 bases). Between the trimmed V and J ends, which lost 6 bases and 4 bases, there was a span of 18 bases. CDR1 is MNHEY, CDR2 SVGAGI, per germline. This CDR3 is built from 15 residues. CDR3 bases: TGTGCCAGCAGGGCTCGGGACATGGGGTCCACTGAAGCTTTCTTT. The encoded protein is CASRARDMGSTEAFF.